This record looks at one T cell receptor (beta chain) sequence and its context. Its cognate antigen is unknown. The sample belongs to a study of T cell repertoires in cytomegalovirus infection. Study summary: Used in the study were CMV epitopes, some recently identified and HLA-C-restricted, others well-studied and HLA-B-restricted. TCR beta signatures that were public indicated CMV infection and matching HLA type.

The CDR3 covers 15 residues. V was clipped by 4 bases and J by 6 bases; unmatched bases: 5. TCRdb re-called the reads through MiXCR, storing one row per CDR3 protein. The table records 650,000 to 900,000 distinct CDR3 sequences, just under 30% of them present only once. Study-level results: Cumulative frequency (of public TCR beta family members) identified carriers of CMV plus the relevant HLA.

Source: cultured CD8+ T cells from PBMCs, taken from culture after CMV antigen stimulation. This sequence originates from a human donor in good health (CMV status not recorded). Some clones in this sample may be carry-over from other donors' samples. This chain uses TRBV12-3 or TRBV12-4 with TRBJ2-3; 12 nucleotides align to TRBD1. CDR3 sequence reads: CASSSGQGASDTQYF. DNA of the CDR3: TGTGCCAGCAGTTCGGGACAGGGGGCGTCGGATACGCAGTATTTT.